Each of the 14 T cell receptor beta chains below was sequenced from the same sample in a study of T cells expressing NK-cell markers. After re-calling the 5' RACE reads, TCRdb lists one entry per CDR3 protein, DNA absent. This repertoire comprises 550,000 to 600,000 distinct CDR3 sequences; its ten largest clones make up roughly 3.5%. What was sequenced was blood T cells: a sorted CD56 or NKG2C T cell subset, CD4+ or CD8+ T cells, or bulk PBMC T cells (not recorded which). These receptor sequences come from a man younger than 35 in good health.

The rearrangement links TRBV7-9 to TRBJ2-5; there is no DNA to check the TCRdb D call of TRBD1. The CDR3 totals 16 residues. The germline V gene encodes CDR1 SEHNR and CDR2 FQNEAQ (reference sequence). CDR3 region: CASSSRQGEMQETQYF.

The CDR3 sequence: CSARVIARYETQYF. This chain uses TRBV20-1 with TRBJ2-5. The germline CDR1 and CDR2 sequences are DFQATT and SNEGSKA (reference sequence). The CDR3 runs to 14 residues.

The CDR3: CSAIRDRRTGYTF. The gene calls are TRBV20-1 and TRBJ1-2; there is no DNA to check the TCRdb D call of TRBD1. CDR1 is DFQATT, CDR2 SNEGSKA, per germline (reference sequence). The CDR3 loop spans 13 amino acids.

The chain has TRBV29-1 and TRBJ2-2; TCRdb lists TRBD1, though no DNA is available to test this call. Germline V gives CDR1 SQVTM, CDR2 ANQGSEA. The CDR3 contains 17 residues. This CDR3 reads CSVWTGALPKKTGELFF.

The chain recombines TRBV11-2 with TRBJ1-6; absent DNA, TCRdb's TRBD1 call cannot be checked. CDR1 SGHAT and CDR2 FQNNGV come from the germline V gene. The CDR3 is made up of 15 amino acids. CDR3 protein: CASSLEGGADSPLHF.

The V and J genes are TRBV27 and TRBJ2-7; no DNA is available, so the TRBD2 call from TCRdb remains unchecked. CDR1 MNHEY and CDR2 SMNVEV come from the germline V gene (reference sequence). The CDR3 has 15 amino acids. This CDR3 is CASSHLGTSGDGQYF.

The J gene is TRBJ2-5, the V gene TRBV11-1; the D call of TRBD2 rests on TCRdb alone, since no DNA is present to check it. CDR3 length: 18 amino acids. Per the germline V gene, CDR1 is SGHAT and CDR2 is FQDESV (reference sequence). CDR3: CASSLLAGEIGVQETQYF.

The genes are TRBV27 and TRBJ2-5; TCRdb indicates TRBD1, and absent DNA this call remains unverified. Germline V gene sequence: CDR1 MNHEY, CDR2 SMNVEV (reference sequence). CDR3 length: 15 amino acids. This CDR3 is CASSLGGWVDETQYF.

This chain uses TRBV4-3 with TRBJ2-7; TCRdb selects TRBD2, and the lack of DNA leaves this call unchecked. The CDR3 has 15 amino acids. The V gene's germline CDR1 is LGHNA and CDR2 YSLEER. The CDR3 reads CASSQGELAGDFKYF.

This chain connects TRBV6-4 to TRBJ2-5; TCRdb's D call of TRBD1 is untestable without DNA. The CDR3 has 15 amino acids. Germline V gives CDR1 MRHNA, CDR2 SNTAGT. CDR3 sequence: CASSPIQGYQETQYF.

CDR3 region: CSAWDGNSYEQYF. The chain is built from TRBV20-1 and TRBJ2-7; TCRdb's assignment of TRBD1 cannot be checked, as there is no DNA. This CDR3 contains 13 residues. The germline V gene has CDR1 DFQATT and CDR2 SNEGSKA (reference sequence).

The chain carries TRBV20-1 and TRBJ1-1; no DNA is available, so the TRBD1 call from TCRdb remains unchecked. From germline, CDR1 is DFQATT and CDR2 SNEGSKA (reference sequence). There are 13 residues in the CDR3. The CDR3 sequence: CSPMGRVNTEAFF.

CDR3: CASTTTSGRSEQFF. The V gene is TRBV6-1, the J gene TRBJ2-1; the TCRdb call, TRBD2, lacks DNA for checking. The CDR3 covers 14 residues. Germline CDR1 reads MNHNS; CDR2 reads SASEGT.

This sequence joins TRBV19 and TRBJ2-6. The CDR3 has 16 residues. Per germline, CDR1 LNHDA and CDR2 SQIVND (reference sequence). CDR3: CASRRTGDSGANVLTF.